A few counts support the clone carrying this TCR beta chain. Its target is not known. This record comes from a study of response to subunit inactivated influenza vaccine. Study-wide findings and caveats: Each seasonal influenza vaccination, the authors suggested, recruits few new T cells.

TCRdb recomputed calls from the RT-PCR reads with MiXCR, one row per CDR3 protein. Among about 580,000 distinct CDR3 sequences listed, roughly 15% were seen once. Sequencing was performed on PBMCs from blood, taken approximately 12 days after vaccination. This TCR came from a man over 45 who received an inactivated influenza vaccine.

The CDR3 protein is CASSPWTSGSVEQFF. CDR3 in DNA: TGTGCCAGCTCACCGTGGACTAGCGGGAGCGTTGAGCAGTTCTTC. The V call is TRBV18, the J call TRBJ2-1, with 13 bases matching TRBD2. This CDR3 has 15 residues. The V gene end was trimmed by 3 bases and the J gene end by 9 bases; junction bases not matched to a gene: 5. The germline CDR1 and CDR2 sequences are KGHSH and LQKENI. The full variable domain, in which reference TRBV18 and TRBJ2-1 provide the parts outside the CDR3, is NAGVMQNPRHLVRRRGQEARLRCSPMKGHSHVYWYRQLPEEGLKFMVYLQKENIIDESGMPKERFSAEFPKEGPSILRIQQVVRGDSAAYFCASSPWTSGSVEQFFGPGTRLTVL.